This section outlines one TCR beta chain sequence together with its context. Its antigen remains unknown. The CDR3 is 16 residues long. Germline CDR1 is LGHNA and CDR2 is YNFKEQ. V shed 0 bases, J shed 3 bases, and the junction held 5 bases outside the gene matches. This record comes from a study of OX40 agonist ivuxolimab in advanced cancers. Study in general: Of mixed ages from about 20 to 80 and averaging 60 years, the group was roughly 85% male. Study observations and caveats: A proportion of nonresponders additionally exhibited low normalized T-cell clonal expansion. Expanded clones tended on average to be more numerous among CD8+ T cells than CD4+. Those patients achieving a partial response at 0.1-3.0 mg/kg showed among the lowest clonal expansion.

Libraries were prepared by immunoSEQ multiplex PCR; TCRdb keeps only in-frame clonotypes and omits some of them. This table has 30,000 or so clones, about 88% appearing once. This chain uses TRBV4-2 with TRBJ1-1; 9 nucleotides agree with TRBD1. The specimen was CD4+ or CD8+ T cells sorted from blood, collected in a trial of the OX40 agonist ivuxolimab. The TCR sequence derives from an adult with an advanced solid tumor such as melanoma, head and neck, liver or kidney cancer. The CDR3 region has the DNA TGTGCCAGCAGCCAAGAACAGGGGGCTAGGTACACTGAAGCTTTCTTT. This sequence encodes CASSQEQGARYTEAFF.